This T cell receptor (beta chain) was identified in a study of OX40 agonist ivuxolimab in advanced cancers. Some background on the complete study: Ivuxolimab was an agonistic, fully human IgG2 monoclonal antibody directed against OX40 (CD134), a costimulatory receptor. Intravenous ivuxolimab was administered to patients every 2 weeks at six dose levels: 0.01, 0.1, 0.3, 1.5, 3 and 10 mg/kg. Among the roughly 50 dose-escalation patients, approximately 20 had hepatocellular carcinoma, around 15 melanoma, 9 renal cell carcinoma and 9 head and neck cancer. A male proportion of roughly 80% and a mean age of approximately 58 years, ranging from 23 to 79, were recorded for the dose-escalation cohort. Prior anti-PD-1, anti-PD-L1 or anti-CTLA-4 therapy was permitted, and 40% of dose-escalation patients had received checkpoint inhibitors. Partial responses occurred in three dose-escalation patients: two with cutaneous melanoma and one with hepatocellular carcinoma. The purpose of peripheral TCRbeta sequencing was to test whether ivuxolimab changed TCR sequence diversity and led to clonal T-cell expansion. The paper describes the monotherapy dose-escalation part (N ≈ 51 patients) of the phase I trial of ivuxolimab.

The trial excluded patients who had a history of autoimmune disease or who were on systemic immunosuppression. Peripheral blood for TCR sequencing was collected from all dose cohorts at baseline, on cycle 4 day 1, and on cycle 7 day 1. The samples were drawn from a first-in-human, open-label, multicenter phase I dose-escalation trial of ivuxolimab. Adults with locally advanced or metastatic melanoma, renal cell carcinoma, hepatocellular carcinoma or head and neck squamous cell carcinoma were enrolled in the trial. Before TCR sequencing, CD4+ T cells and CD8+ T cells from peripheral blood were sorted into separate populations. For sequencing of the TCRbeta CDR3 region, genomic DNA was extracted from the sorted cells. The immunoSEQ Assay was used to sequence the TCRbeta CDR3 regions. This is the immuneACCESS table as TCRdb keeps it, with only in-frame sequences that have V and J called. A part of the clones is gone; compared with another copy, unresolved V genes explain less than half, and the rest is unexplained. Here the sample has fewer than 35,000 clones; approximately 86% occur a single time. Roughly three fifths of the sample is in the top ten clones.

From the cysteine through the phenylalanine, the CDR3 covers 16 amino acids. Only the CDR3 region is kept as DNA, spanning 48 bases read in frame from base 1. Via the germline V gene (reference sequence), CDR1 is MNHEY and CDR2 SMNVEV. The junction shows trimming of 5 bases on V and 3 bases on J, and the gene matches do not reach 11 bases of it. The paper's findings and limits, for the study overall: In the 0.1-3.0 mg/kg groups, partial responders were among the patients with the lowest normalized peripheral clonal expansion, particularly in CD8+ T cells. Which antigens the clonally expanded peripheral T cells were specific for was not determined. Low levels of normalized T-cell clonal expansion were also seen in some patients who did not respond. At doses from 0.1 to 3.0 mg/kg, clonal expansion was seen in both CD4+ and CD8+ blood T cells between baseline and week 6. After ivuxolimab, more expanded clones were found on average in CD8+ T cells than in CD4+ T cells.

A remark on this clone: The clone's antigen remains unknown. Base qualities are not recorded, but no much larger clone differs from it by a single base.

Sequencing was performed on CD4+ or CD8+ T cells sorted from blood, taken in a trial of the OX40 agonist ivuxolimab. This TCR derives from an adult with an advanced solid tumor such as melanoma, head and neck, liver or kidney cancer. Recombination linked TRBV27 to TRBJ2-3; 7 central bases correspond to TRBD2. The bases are TGTGCCAGCAGTATAAGCGGGGAACTGCAGACAGATACGCAGTATTTT. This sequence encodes CASSISGELQTDTQYF.